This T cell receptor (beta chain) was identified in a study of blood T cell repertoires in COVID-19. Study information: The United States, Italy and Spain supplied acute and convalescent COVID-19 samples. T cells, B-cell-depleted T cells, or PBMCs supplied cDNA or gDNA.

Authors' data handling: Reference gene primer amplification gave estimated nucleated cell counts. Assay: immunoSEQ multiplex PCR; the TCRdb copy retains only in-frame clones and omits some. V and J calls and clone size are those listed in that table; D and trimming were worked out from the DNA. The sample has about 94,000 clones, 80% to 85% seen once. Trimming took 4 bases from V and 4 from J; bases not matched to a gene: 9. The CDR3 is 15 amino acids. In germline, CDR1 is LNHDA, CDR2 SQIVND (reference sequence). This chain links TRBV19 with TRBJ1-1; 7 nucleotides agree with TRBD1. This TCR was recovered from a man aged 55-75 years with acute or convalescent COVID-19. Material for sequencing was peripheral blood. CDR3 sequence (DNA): TGTGCCAGTAGTACCCCAGAGGGGGCGACCACTGAAGCTTTCTTT. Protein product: CASSTPEGATTEAFF. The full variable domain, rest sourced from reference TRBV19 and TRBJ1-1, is DGGITQSPKYLFRKEGQNVTLSCEQNLNHDAMYWYRQDPGQGLRLIYYSQIVNDFQKGDIAEGYSVSREKKESFPLTVTSAQKNPTAFYLCASSTPEGATTEAFFGQGTRLTVV.